The rows below give T cell receptor beta chains drawn from one sample of a study of T cells in tuberculosis. Data came from immunoSEQ multiplex PCR; TCRdb stores just in-frame clones and leaves some out. Found here are around 38,000 clones, over 90% of them singletons; the top ten hold roughly 6.4%. Specimen: PBMCs. These TCRs come from a donor aged 10-29 years with latent tuberculosis or without tuberculosis infection. The CDR3 runs from the conserved cysteine through the conserved F or W. D genes are given only for firm matches. Expanded clones get a size class; other rows say once, few or many, or leave the size out.

>NA|TRBJ2-3|TRBD1|TRBV11-3
CASSLEGGDTDTQYF
TGTGCCAGCAGCTTAGAAGGGGGCGACACAGATACGCAGTATTTT
>NA|TRBJ2-7|TRBD2|TRBV2
CASSASLGGYYEQYF
TGTGCCAGCAGTGCCTCATTGGGGGGGTACTACGAGCAGTACTTC
>NA|TRBJ1-1|NA|TRBV14
CASSQDGRHGAFF
TGTGCCAGCAGCCAAGATGGAAGGCACGGGGCTTTCTTT
>NA|TRBJ1-1|NA|TRBV2
CASSSTGERNTEAFF
TGTGCCAGCAGTTCCACCGGGGAAAGGAACACTGAAGCTTTCTTT
>NA|TRBJ1-4|TRBD1|TRBV19
CASRTRDRGRWDEKLFF
TGTGCCTCTCGAACCCGGGACAGGGGGCGTTGGGATGAAAAACTGTTTTTT
>once|TRBJ1-3|NA|TRBV29-1
CSAGANGNTIYF
TGCAGCGCTGGGGCTAACGGAAACACCATATATTTT
>NA|TRBJ1-6|NA|TRBV28
CASSISGFNSPLHF
TGTGCCAGCAGTATCTCGGGGTTTAATTCACCCCTCCACTTT
>NA|TRBJ1-5|NA|TRBV30
CAWSVPGAGRSQPQHF
TGTGCCTGGAGTGTACCAGGTGCAGGGCGGAGCCAGCCCCAGCATTTT
>NA|TRBJ2-3|TRBD2|TRBV19
CASSIGGGHTDTQYF
TGTGCCAGTAGTATAGGGGGGGGTCACACAGATACGCAGTATTTT
>NA|TRBJ2-1|NA|TRBV7-3
CASSPGVLGEQFF
TGTGCCAGCTCCCCAGGGGTTTTAGGTGAGCAGTTCTTC
>NA|TRBJ1-2|TRBD1|TRBV7-8
CASSLEGAAVNYGYTF
TGTGCCAGCAGCTTAGAGGGGGCGGCCGTAAACTATGGCTACACCTTC
>NA|TRBJ2-7|NA|TRBV5-6
CASSFFGGYEQYF
TGTGCCAGCAGCTTTTTCGGGGGTTACGAGCAGTACTTC
>NA|TRBJ1-2|TRBD1|TRBV10-3
CAISESVRDRRAHTF
TGTGCCATCAGTGAGTCGGTCCGGGACAGGAGGGCCCACACCTTC
>NA|TRBJ2-1|NA|TRBV5-1
CASSPTEGASEQFF
TGCGCCAGCAGCCCCACGGAGGGGGCGAGTGAGCAGTTCTTC
>NA|TRBJ2-7|NA|TRBV6-1
CASMGPSYEQYF
TGTGCCAGCATGGGGCCCTCCTACGAGCAGTACTTC
>NA|TRBJ2-2|TRBD1|TRBV12-5
CASAPGTGVTGELFF
TGTGCTAGTGCCCCCGGGACAGGGGTTACCGGGGAGCTGTTTTTT
>NA|TRBJ2-2|TRBD2|TRBV6-4
CASSDSKRERGTGELFF
TGTGCCAGCAGTGACTCAAAAAGGGAGCGGGGCACCGGGGAGCTGTTTTTT
>NA|TRBJ2-1|NA|TRBV11-3
CASSMRTAYNEQFF
TGTGCCAGCAGCATGAGGACAGCCTACAATGAGCAGTTCTTC
>NA|TRBJ2-1|TRBD1|TRBV29-1
CSLRQGSYNEQFF
TGCAGCCTCCGACAGGGATCCTACAATGAGCAGTTCTTC
>NA|TRBJ1-5|NA|TRBV5-5
CASSSRADSNQPQHF
TGTGCCAGCAGCAGTCGCGCGGATTCCAATCAGCCCCAGCATTTT
>NA|TRBJ1-5|NA|TRBV12-5
CASGLPETIDQPQHF
TGTGCTAGTGGTTTGCCGGAGACTATCGATCAGCCCCAGCATTTT
>NA|TRBJ1-1|NA|TRBV4-2
CASSQGRGGDTEAFF
TGTGCCAGCAGCCAAGGACGGGGCGGGGACACTGAAGCTTTCTTT
>NA|TRBJ2-1|NA|TRBV6-6
CASSFSGPEQFF
TGTGCCAGCAGTTTCTCGGGGCCCGAGCAGTTCTTC
>once|TRBJ2-7|TRBD2|TRBV15
CATSRGLSGRVEQYF
TGTGCCACCAGCAGAGGTCTTAGCGGGCGTGTCGAGCAGTACTTC
>NA|TRBJ1-5|NA|TRBV29-1
CSVGAGVSNQPQHF
TGCAGCGTTGGCGCAGGGGTTAGCAATCAGCCCCAGCATTTT
>NA|TRBJ2-7|TRBD1|TRBV7-7
CASSFHGTGVSYEQYF
TGTGCCAGCAGCTTCCACGGGACAGGGGTCTCCTACGAGCAGTACTTC
>NA|TRBJ2-7|NA|TRBV27
CASRRDSSYEQYF
TGTGCCAGTAGGAGGGACAGCTCCTACGAGCAGTACTTC
>NA|TRBJ1-2|TRBD1|TRBV5-1
CASSLDQGESYTF
TGCGCCAGCAGCTTGGATCAGGGGGAAAGCTACACCTTC
>NA|TRBJ1-3|NA|TRBV30
CASDTVASGNTIYF
TGTGCCTCCGACACGGTGGCCTCTGGAAACACCATATATTTT
>NA|TRBJ2-7|TRBD1|TRBV7-2
CASSKRTGTYEQYF
TGTGCCAGCAGTAAAAGGACAGGAACCTACGAGCAGTACTTC
>NA|TRBJ2-1|NA|TRBV9
CASSGLKNYNEQFF
TGTGCCAGCAGCGGACTGAAGAATTACAATGAGCAGTTCTTC
>NA|TRBJ1-4|TRBD1|TRBV5-5
CASSPRTGENEKLFF
TGTGCCAGCAGCCCGCGGACAGGGGAAAATGAAAAACTGTTTTTT
>NA|TRBJ2-7|TRBD1|TRBV9
CASSPGQGNYEQYF
TGTGCCAGCAGCCCAGGACAGGGTAACTACGAGCAGTACTTC
>NA|TRBJ1-1|NA|TRBV10-2
CASSEGETEAFF
TGCGCCAGCAGTGAGGGGGAGACTGAAGCTTTCTTT
>NA|TRBJ2-2|TRBD1|TRBV5-1
CASSSLGQGAPGELFF
TGCGCCAGCAGCTCCCTGGGACAGGGGGCTCCCGGGGAGCTGTTTTTT
>NA|TRBJ2-7|NA|TRBV6-6
CASRTGRDTTYEQYF
TGTGCCAGCAGGACCGGCCGGGACACTACCTACGAGCAGTACTTC
>NA|TRBJ1-5|NA|TRBV2
CAKAEGISNQPQHF
TGTGCCAAAGCAGAGGGCATTAGCAATCAGCCCCAGCATTTT
>NA|TRBJ1-2|NA|TRBV9
CASSTHQGGDRYQGRCTF
TGTGCCAGCAGCACCCACCAAGGGGGGGACCGATACCAGGGAAGATGCACCTTC
>NA|TRBJ2-2|TRBD1|TRBV27
CASGDSGGLAGELFF
TGTGCCAGCGGAGACTCAGGGGGCCTAGCCGGGGAGCTGTTTTTT
>NA|TRBJ2-3|TRBD2|TRBV29-1
CSVEERGALTDTQYF
TGCAGCGTTGAAGAGCGGGGGGCCCTCACAGATACGCAGTATTTT
>NA|TRBJ1-6|NA|TRBV7-2
CASSFTRVGSPLHF
TGTGCCAGCAGCTTTACCAGGGTGGGTTCACCCCTCCACTTT
>NA|TRBJ2-3|TRBD1|TRBV14
CASSQELEQGAIYPNTQYF
TGTGCCAGCAGCCAAGAACTGGAGCAGGGGGCGATATACCCGAATACGCAGTATTTT
>NA|TRBJ1-2|NA|TRBV29-1
CSVGLTGGYGYTF
TGCAGCGTTGGATTAACAGGCGGCTATGGCTACACCTTC
>NA|TRBJ2-1|NA|TRBV7-2
CASSPARLPEFF
TGTGCCAGCAGCCCAGCCAGGCTCCCGGAGTTCTTC
>NA|TRBJ1-1|TRBD1|TRBV10-2
CASSGQGADTEAFF
TGCGCCAGCAGCGGACAGGGGGCGGACACTGAAGCTTTCTTT
>NA|TRBJ1-2|TRBD1|TRBV9
CASSPQTGGDYGYTF
TGTGCCAGCAGCCCCCAGACAGGGGGGGACTATGGCTACACCTTC
>NA|TRBJ1-3|TRBD1|TRBV4-2
CASSQDRQGAGNTIYF
TGTGCCAGCAGCCAAGATCGCCAGGGGGCGGGAAACACCATATATTTT
>NA|TRBJ2-3|NA|TRBV5-1
CASSLDNGAPNTQYF
TGCGCCAGCAGCTTGGATAACGGAGCCCCGAATACGCAGTATTTT
>NA|TRBJ1-3|NA|TRBV6-1
CASSTYSGGNTIYF
TGTGCCAGCTCCACCTATTCAGGGGGAAACACCATATATTTT
>NA|TRBJ1-6|NA|TRBV2
CASRGTTLDSPLHF
TGTGCCAGCCGGGGGACCACGCTAGATTCACCCCTCCACTTT
>NA|TRBJ2-7|NA|TRBV7-9
CASRKWTASQSYEQYF
TGTGCCAGCAGGAAGTGGACAGCATCTCAGTCCTACGAGCAGTACTTC
>NA|TRBJ1-2|TRBD1|TRBV5-8
CASSMSGTGHYGYTF
TGTGCCAGCAGCATGAGCGGGACAGGGCACTATGGCTACACCTTC
>NA|TRBJ2-1|NA|TRBV19
CASSFRTDSNEQFF
TGTGCCAGTAGTTTTCGGACAGATAGCAATGAGCAGTTCTTC
>few|TRBJ2-7|NA|TRBV6-1
CASSPSSGDEQYF
TGTGCCAGCAGTCCCTCCTCCGGGGACGAGCAGTACTTC
>NA|TRBJ1-5|NA|TRBV5-1
CASSLDGTRNQPQHF
TGCGCCAGCAGCTTGGACGGGACAAGAAATCAGCCCCAGCATTTT
>once|TRBJ2-7|NA|TRBV7-2
CASSLGGSEQYF
TGTGCCAGCAGCTTAGGCGGGTCCGAGCAGTACTTC
>NA|TRBJ2-2|NA|TRBV5-1
CASSFLSGPNTGELFF
TGCGCCAGCAGCTTTTTGAGCGGGCCGAACACCGGGGAGCTGTTTTTT
>NA|TRBJ1-6|NA|TRBV10-3
CAISHGGWSSYNSPLHF
TGTGCCATCAGCCACGGGGGGTGGAGCTCCTATAATTCACCCCTCCACTTT